Included here is one T cell receptor (beta chain) sequence, with context. CDR1 is SGDLS and CDR2 is YYNGEE in the germline V gene. The V end lost 3 bases, the J end lost 7 bases, and 16 bases lay between the germline ends. The CDR3 runs to 14 residues. This entry is derived from a study of blood T cell repertoires in COVID-19. Study overall: Donors in the United States, Italy and Spain gave samples during acute or convalescent COVID-19.

Participants spanned ages roughly 18 to 90 years and resided in about two dozen US areas. As handled by the study authors: Amplification with reference gene primers provided the estimates of nucleated cell counts. Here immunoSEQ multiplex PCR was the method, and the copy in TCRdb shows in-frame clones only, minus some. V, J and clone size were drawn from that table, and D and trimming were deduced from the DNA. The sample contains about 400,000 clones, under 90% of which appear only once. This sequence was found in a woman aged 30 to 39 who had recovered from COVID-19. Input material: PBMCs or T cells enriched from blood (not recorded which). The chain has TRBV9 and TRBJ1-2; possible D gene TRBD1, 6 bases. The CDR3 DNA is TGTGCCAGCAGCGGAGCCCAGGGGCGGAGTGGCTACACCTTC. This translates into CASSGAQGRSGYTF.